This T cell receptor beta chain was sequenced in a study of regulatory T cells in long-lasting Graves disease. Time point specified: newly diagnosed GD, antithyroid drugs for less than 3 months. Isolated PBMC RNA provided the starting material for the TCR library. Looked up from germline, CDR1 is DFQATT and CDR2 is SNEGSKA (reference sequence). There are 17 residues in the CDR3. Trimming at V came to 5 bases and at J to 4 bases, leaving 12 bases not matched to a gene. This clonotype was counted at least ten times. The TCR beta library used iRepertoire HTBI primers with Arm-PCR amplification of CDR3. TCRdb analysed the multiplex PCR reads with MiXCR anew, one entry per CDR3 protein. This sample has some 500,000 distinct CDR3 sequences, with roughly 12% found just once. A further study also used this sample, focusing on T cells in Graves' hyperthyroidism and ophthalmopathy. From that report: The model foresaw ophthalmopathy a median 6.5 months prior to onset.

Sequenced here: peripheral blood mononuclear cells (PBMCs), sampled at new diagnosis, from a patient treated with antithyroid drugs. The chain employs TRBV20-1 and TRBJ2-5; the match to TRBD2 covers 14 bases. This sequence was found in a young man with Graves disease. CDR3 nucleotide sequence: TGCAGTGCTTTCCCGGGACTAGCGGGGGCGGAGAGAGAGACCCAGTACTTC. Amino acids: CSAFPGLAGAERETQYF.